The sequence of this T cell receptor beta chain was determined in a study of graft-versus-host responses after intestinal transplantation. General study findings and limits: Individuals who had graft-donor T cell macrochimerism had allografts that showed high graft-versus-host to host-versus-graft clonal ratios.

The CDR3 has 15 amino acids. Germline-derived CDR1 and CDR2 are LGHNA and YNFKEQ. V was clipped by 2 bases and J by 7 bases; unmatched bases: 10. Comment on this clone: What it binds is not known.

TCRdb keeps only in-frame clones here, not all; method: immunoSEQ multiplex PCR. Of 90,000 to 150,000 clones listed, roughly 95% are singletons. The chain uses TRBV4-2 and TRBJ2-7, with 8 bases aligning to TRBD2. The clonotype comes from a human donor who received an intestinal transplant. The sequencing here drew on unstimulated CD8+ T cells sorted from spleen or lymph node cells, taken before intestinal transplant. In nucleotides, the CDR3 is TGTGCCAGCAGCCAATACCAAGCGGGAGATGTTGAGCAGTACTTC. Amino acids: CASSQYQAGDVEQYF.